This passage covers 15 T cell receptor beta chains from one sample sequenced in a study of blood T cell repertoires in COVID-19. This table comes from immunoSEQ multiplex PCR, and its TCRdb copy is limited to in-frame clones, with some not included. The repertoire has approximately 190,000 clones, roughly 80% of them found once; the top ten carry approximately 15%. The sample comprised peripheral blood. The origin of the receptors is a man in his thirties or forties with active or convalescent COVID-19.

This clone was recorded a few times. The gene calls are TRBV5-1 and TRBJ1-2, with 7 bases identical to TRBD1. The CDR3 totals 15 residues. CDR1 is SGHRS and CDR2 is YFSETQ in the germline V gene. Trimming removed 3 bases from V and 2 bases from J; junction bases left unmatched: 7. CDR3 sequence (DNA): TGCGCCAGCAGCTATACAGGGGAATCGAACTATGGCTACACCTTC. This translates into CASSYTGESNYGYTF.

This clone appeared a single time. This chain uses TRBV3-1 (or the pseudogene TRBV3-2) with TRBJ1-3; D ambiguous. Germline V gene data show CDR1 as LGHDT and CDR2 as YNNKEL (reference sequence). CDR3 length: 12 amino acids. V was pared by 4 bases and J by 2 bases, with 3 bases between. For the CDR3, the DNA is TGTGCCAGCAGCCCCACTGGAAACACCATATATTTT. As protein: CASSPTGNTIYF.

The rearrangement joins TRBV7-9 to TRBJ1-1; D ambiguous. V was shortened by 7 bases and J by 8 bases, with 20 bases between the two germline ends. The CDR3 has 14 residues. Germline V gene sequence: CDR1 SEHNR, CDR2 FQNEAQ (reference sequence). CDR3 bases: TGTGCCAGCACCTCTCGGGTCGAGGATGGCGAAGCTTTCTTT. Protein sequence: CASTSRVEDGEAFF.

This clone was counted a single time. The CDR3 DNA sequence: TGTGCCAGCAGCGCACCGGGGTTGGGAAATGAGCAGTTCTTC. It is translated as CASSAPGLGNEQFF. The chain employs TRBV5-4 and TRBJ2-1; tentative D call: TRBD2 (5 bases). V was clipped by 4 bases and J by 7 bases, with 15 bases between them. The CDR3 sequence is 14 residues long. From germline, CDR1 is SGHNT and CDR2 YYREEE (reference sequence).

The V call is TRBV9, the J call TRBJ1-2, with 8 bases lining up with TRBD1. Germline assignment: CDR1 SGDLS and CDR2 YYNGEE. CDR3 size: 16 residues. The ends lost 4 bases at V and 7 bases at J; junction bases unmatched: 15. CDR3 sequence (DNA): TGTGCCAGCAGCCAACCTCGCCAGGGGGCGAGGGTTGGCTACACCTTC. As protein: CASSQPRQGARVGYTF.

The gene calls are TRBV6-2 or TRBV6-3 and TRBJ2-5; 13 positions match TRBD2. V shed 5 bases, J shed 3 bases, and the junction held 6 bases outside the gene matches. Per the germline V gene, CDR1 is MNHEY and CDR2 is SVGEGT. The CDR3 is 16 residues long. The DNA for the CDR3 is TGTGCCAGCAGTCAAGGACTAGCGGGAGCTAAAGAGACCCAGTACTTC. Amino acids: CASSQGLAGAKETQYF.

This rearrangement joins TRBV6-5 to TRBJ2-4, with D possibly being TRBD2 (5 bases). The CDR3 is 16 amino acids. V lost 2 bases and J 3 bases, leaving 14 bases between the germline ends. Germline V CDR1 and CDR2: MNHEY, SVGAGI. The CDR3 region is CASSYAAGGVKNIQYF. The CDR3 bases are TGTGCCAGCAGTTACGCCGCGGGCGGAGTCAAAAACATTCAGTACTTC.

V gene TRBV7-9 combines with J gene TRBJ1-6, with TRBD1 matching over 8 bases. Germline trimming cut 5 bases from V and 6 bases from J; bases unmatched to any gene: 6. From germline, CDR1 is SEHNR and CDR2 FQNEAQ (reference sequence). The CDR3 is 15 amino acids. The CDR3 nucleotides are TGTGCCAGCAGCGCCGCCGGACAGGGTAATTCACCCCTCCACTTT. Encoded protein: CASSAAGQGNSPLHF.

CDR3 nucleotides: TGTGCCAGCAGCTTGGGGGCATCAAACACTGAAGCTTTCTTT. Amino acids: CASSLGASNTEAFF. The V gene is TRBV5-4, the J gene TRBJ1-1; D uncertain. This CDR3 has 14 residues. Trimming shortened V by 0 bases and J by 2 bases, and 8 bases separated the two germline ends. Looked up from germline, CDR1 is SGHNT and CDR2 is YYREEE (reference sequence).

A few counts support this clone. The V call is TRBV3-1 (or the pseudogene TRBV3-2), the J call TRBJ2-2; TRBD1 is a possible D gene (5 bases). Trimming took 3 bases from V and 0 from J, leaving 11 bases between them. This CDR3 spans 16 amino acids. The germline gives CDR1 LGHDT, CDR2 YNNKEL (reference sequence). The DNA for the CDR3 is TGTGCCAGCAGCCAGGACACGATCGCGAACACCGGGGAGCTGTTTTTT. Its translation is CASSQDTIANTGELFF.

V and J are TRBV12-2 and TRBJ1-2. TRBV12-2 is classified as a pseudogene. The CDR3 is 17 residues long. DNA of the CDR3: TGTGCAAGTCGCTTAGAAGCCCCGACTGAGTGTGACTATGGCTACACCTTC. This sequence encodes CASRLEAPTECDYGYTF.

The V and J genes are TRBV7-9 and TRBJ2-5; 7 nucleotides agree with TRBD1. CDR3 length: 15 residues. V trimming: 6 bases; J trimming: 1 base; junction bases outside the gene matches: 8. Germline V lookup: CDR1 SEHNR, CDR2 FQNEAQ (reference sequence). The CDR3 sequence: CASRGRDSPQETQYF. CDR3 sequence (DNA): TGTGCCAGCAGGGGCCGGGACAGCCCCCAAGAGACCCAGTACTTC.

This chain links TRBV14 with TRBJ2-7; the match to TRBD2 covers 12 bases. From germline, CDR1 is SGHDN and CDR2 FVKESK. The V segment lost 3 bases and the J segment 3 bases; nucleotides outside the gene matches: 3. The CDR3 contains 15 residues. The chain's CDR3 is CASSHSSGRVYEQYF. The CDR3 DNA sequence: TGTGCCAGCAGCCATTCTAGCGGGAGGGTCTACGAGCAGTACTTC.

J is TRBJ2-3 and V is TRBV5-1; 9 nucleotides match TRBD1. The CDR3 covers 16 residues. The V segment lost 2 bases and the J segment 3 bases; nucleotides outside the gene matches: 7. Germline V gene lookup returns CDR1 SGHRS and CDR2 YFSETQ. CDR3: CASSFEGQGSTDTQYF. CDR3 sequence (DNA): TGCGCCAGCAGCTTTGAGGGACAGGGTTCAACAGATACGCAGTATTTT. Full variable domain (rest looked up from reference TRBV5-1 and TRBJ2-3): KAGVTQTPRYLIKTRGQQVTLSCSPISGHRSVSWYQQTPGQGLQFLFEYFSETQRNKGNFPGRFSGRQFSNSRSEMNVSTLELGDSALYLCASSFEGQGSTDTQYFGPGTRLTVL.

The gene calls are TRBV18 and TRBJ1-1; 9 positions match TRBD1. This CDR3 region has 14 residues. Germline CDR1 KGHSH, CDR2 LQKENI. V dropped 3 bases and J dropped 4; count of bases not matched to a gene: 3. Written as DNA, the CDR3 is TGTGCCAGCTCACCGGGACAGGGATCCACTGAAGCTTTCTTT. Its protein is CASSPGQGSTEAFF. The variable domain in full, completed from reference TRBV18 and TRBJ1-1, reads NAGVMQNPRHLVRRRGQEARLRCSPMKGHSHVYWYRQLPEEGLKFMVYLQKENIIDESGMPKERFSAEFPKEGPSILRIQQVVRGDSAAYFCASSPGQGSTEAFFGQGTRLTVV.